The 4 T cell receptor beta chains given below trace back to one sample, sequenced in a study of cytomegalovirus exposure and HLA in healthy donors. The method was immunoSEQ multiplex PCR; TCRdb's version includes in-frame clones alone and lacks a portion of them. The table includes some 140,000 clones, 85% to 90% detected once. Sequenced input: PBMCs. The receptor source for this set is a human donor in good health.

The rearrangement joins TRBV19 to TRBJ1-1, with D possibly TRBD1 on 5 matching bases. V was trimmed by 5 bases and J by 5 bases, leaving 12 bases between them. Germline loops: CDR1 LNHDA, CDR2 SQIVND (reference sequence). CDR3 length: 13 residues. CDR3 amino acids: CASSQKRGTEAFF. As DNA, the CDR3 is TGTGCCAGTAGTCAGAAACGGGGGACTGAAGCTTTCTTT.

This CDR3 reads CASRSGGRPEAFF. In DNA form, the CDR3 reads TGTGCCAGCAGGTCAGGGGGGCGACCTGAAGCTTTCTTT. V and J are TRBV28 and TRBJ1-1; 7 positions agree with TRBD1. The V gene end was trimmed by 6 bases and the J gene end by 6 bases; junction bases not matched to a gene: 7. The CDR3 consists of 13 residues. Germline CDR1 and CDR2: MDHEN and SYDVKM.

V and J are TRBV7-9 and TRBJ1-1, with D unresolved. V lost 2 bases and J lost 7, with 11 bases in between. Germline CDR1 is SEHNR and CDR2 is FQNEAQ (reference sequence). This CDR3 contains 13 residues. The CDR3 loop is CASSLLLADEAFF. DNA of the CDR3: TGTGCCAGCAGCTTATTACTAGCGGATGAAGCTTTCTTT.

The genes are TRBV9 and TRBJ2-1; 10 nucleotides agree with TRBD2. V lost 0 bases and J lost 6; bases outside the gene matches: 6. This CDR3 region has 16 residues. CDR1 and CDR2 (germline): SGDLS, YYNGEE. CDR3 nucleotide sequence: TGTGCCAGCAGCGTAGGAAAAGCGGGGGGGCGCAATGAGCAGTTCTTC. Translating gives CASSVGKAGGRNEQFF.